Sequencing of this T cell receptor (beta chain) was carried out in a study of blood T cell repertoires in COVID-19. CDR3 length equals 15 residues. From germline, CDR1 is SEHNR and CDR2 FQNEAQ (reference sequence). V shed 6 bases and J shed 1 base, with 15 bases lying between them. Sequencing used immunoSEQ multiplex PCR; TCRdb keeps in-frame clones, though not all of them. The sample contains around 100,000 clones, approximately 80% of which appear only once. Material for sequencing was peripheral blood. The chain carries TRBV7-9 and TRBJ1-1; D gene uncertain. The TCR comes from a man aged 45-65 years with active or convalescent COVID-19. The CDR3 is CASSRGVRRNTEAFF. DNA of the CDR3: TGTGCCAGCAGTCGGGGAGTACGAAGGAACACTGAAGCTTTCTTT.